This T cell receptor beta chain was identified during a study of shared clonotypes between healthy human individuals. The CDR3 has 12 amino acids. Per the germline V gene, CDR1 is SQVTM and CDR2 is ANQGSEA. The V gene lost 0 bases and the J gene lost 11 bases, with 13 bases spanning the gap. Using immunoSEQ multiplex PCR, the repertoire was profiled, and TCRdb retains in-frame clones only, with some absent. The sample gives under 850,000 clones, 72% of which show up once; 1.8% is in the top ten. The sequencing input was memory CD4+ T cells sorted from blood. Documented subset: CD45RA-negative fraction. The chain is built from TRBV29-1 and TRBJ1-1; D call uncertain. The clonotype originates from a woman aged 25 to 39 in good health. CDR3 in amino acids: CSVEDRATFAFF. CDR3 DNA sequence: TGCAGCGTTGAAGACCGCGCCACATTTGCTTTCTTT.